This T cell receptor beta chain emerged from a study of T cells in Graves' hyperthyroidism and ophthalmopathy (dated by TCRdb to between 2018 and 2021). About the study as a whole: Peripheral blood was sampled at the time of initial diagnosis, prior to any treatment. To identify TCR V-J signatures that set the groups apart, the researchers used a discovery cohort of 100 patients, made up of 40 to 45 with Graves' ophthalmopathy and about 60 with stable Graves' hyperthyroidism. Prospective prediction of ophthalmopathy was tested in an independent validation cohort consisting of 18 hyperthyroidism patients and around 16 patients who later progressed to ophthalmopathy. For training and testing, the 95 to 100 patients in the discovery cohort were randomly divided in a 7:3 ratio. The study also compared thyroid tissue and blood T-cell repertoires from a handful of Graves' hyperthyroidism patients. After blood sampling, hyperthyroidism patients were treated with methimazole at a starting dose of 30 mg daily, and ophthalmopathy patients were treated with high-dose intravenous methylprednisolone. According to the paper, TCR Vbeta CDR3 sequencing was carried out on roughly 130 peripheral blood samples, which came from about 45 ophthalmopathy, approximately 72 hyperthyroidism and approximately 17 progressor patients. Study-level results and caveats: Sample size was not statistically predetermined, and investigators were not blinded to group allocation. In validation, progression to ophthalmopathy was predicted by the model with roughly 71% sensitivity and 72.22% specificity, a median of around 5.9 months before onset. Most expanded thyroid clonotypes (frequency above 0.001) were also detected in blood, a finding suggesting that blood repertoires may reflect thyroid immune responses. A 13 V-J signature model separated ophthalmopathy from stable hyperthyroidism, with 87.88% sensitivity and roughly 84% specificity in cross-validation and 80%/75% in testing.

According to the germline V gene, CDR1 reads SGHRS and CDR2 reads YFSETQ. Including cysteine and phenylalanine, the CDR3 has 15 amino acids. The only DNA kept is the CDR3, 45 bases in frame from the first base. V lost 3 bases and J lost 7 bases, and the count of bases not matched to a germline gene is 9. In its sample, this clonotype was seen many times. Its antigen specificity is not known. Per-base quality was not reported, and no clone a single base away is much larger than it. The hyperthyroidism patients were between 18 and 65 years old and newly diagnosed, with a disease duration of less than 2 months. Any patient with an uncontrolled infection, another autoimmune disease, pregnancy or lactation was excluded. Diagnoses were established on the basis of clinical symptoms, serum thyroxine and TRAb, thyroid ultrasound, and orbital computed tomography. For progressor patients, blood was drawn at the first diagnosis of hyperthyroidism, before any ophthalmopathy symptoms had appeared. Ficoll-Paque density gradient centrifugation was used to isolate PBMCs from 9.5 to 10 ml of fresh peripheral blood. Patients classed as progressors first received a Graves' hyperthyroidism diagnosis and then went on to develop ophthalmopathy during follow-up. Total RNA was extracted using Trizol reagent, and RNA quality was assessed on an Agilent 2100 Bioanalyzer.

The TCR beta CDR3 regions were amplified from the RNA transcripts. The TCR CDR3 was subjected to a first round of RT-PCR using the HTBI primer set and the Qiagen OneStep RT-PCR kit. Libraries were constructed in a second round of multiplex PCR, after which size selection and purification were carried out. Libraries were sequenced paired-end with 100 bp reads on an Illumina HiSeq2000. Per the authors' processing: SOAPnuke was used to process the raw data, throwing out any read that contained adapters or uncalled bases, had a mean Phred below 15, or lacked an exact constant-primer or identifier match. High-quality paired reads were merged with COPE v1.2.5, and unique nucleotide sequences were defined as clonotypes. MiTCR v1.1 was used to align the clonotypes against IMGT TRBV, TRBD and TRBJ reference segments. Analysis was restricted to V-J combinations with a frequency above 0.0001, which covered 98% to 99.2% of repertoires. A TCS score was defined as the ratio of F50 (clonal expansion) to E x V (chaos), with BLOSUM62-based TCRdist applied between CDR3 peptides within each V-J. Welch's t-statistics and random forest reduced roughly 500 V-J features to 13, which were used in a naive Bayes classifier (R e1071). Using fastp at Q25 and MiXCR, TCRdb reprocessed the public reads and kept productive beta chains. Rows merge per CDR3 protein into single entries with the most common DNA and genes. The authors' filters were not applied to this entry. A total of nearly 600,000 distinct CDR3 sequences appear in this sample, around 14% of them only once. Of the sample, about 5.8% is held by the ten largest clones.

This sequence originates from a woman in her 30s with Graves' hyperthyroidism that later progressed to Graves' ophthalmopathy. Sequencing was done on a sample of blood. This chain joins TRBV5-1 to TRBJ1-4, and 7 bases in between align with TRBD1. The base sequence is TGCGCCAGCAGCTCCTTCGGGCAGGGGGTTGAAAAACTGTTTTTT. This sequence encodes CASSSFGQGVEKLFF.